Included here is one TCR beta chain sequence, with context. The germline gives CDR1 KGHDR, CDR2 SFDVKD. Germline trimming cut 3 bases from V and 4 bases from J; bases unmatched to any gene: 7. This CDR3 spans 18 amino acids. Original analysis: Nucleated cell counts were estimated from reference gene primer amplification. TCRdb's table, derived via immunoSEQ multiplex PCR, lists solely in-frame clones and lacks some. That table furnishes V, J and clone size, whereas the DNA furnished D and trimming. The sample consists of fewer than 120,000 clones, approximately 90% of them appearing once. The sample belongs to a study of blood T cell repertoires in COVID-19. Study in general: Acute and convalescent COVID-19 samples came from the United States, Italy and Spain.

This chain links TRBV24-1 with TRBJ2-1; 14 positions match TRBD2. Material for sequencing was peripheral blood. This TCR derives from a human donor in a cohort sampled during active COVID-19. This CDR3 reads CATSDTAGTSGRYNEQFF. The CDR3 DNA follows: TGTGCCACCAGTGATACCGCCGGGACTAGCGGGAGATACAATGAGCAGTTCTTC.